The 32 T cell receptor beta chains in this list originate from one sample, sequenced in a study of ipilimumab plus nivolumab after autologous stem cell transplantation (dated by TCRdb to the early 2020s). The library was prepared using the immunoSEQ multiplex PCR assay. In TCRdb, the immuneACCESS table is reduced to in-frame sequences with V and J assigned. These tables do not hold every clone; where another copy was compared, an unresolved V gene accounts for under half, and the others remain unexplained. Recorded for this sample are over 3,000 clones; around nine tenths of them occurred a single time. The top ten clones comprise roughly 20% of the sample. The sequenced sample was PBMCs, obtained in a trial of ipilimumab plus nivolumab as post-transplant consolidation. The source is a male donor with multiple myeloma.

The chain employs TRBV7-9 and TRBJ1-2; D is ambiguous. V lost 4 bases, J lost 1 base, and 16 bases lay in between. Germline V gives CDR1 SEHNR, CDR2 FQNEAQ (reference sequence). This CDR3 spans 16 amino acids. The CDR3 here is CASSSIAPADNYGYTF. CDR3 bases: TGTGCCAGCAGCTCGATCGCCCCCGCAGATAACTATGGCTACACCTTC.

V usage is TRBV19 and J usage is TRBJ1-2; 8 nucleotides line up with TRBD1. After removal of 3 bases from V and 4 bases from J, the junction contained 7 bases not matched to a gene. Germline V gene data show CDR1 as LNHDA and CDR2 as SQIVND (reference sequence). There are 15 residues in the CDR3. CDR3 sequence: CASSIEGTGVYGYTF. The DNA for the CDR3 is TGTGCCAGTAGTATTGAAGGGACAGGAGTCTATGGCTACACCTTC.

The chain has TRBV5-6 and TRBJ2-5; a possible D gene is TRBD1 (5 bases). The CDR3 contains 13 residues. Between the trimmed V and J ends, which lost 4 bases and 2 bases, there was a span of 9 bases. Germline V gene data show CDR1 as SGHDT and CDR2 as YYEEEE. The CDR3 protein is CASSPDTQETQYF. DNA for the CDR3: TGTGCCAGCAGCCCGGACACGCAAGAGACCCAGTACTTC. Full variable domain (outside the CDR3, taken from reference TRBV5-6 and TRBJ2-5): DAGVTQSPTHLIKTRGQQVTLRCSPKSGHDTVSWYQQALGQGPQFIFQYYEEEERQRGNFPDRFSGHQFPNYSSELNVNALLLGDSALYLCASSPDTQETQYFGPGTRLLVL.

This rearrangement joins TRBV4-1 to TRBJ1-3; TRBD1 might be the D (6 bases). This CDR3 has 17 residues. Germline V gene data show CDR1 as MGHRA and CDR2 as YSYEKL. V was trimmed by 1 base and J by 0 bases, leaving 13 bases between them. The CDR3 DNA is TGCGCCAGCAGCCAAGGATGGACAGCCATCTCTGGAAACACCATATATTTT. This codes for CASSQGWTAISGNTIYF.

This chain links TRBV11-3 with TRBJ2-1; a possible D gene is TRBD1 (6 bases). CDR3 length: 14 amino acids. V lost 2 bases, J lost 5 bases, and 10 bases lay in between. Germline CDR1 and CDR2: SGHNT and YENEEA. The CDR3 coding sequence is TGTGCCAGCAGCTTATGGACAGAAAACAATGAGCAGTTCTTC. It is translated as CASSLWTENNEQFF. Filled out from reference TRBV11-3 and TRBJ2-1, the complete variable domain reads EAGVVQSPRYKIIEKKQPVAFWCNPISGHNTLYWYLQNLGQGPELLIRYENEEAVDDSQLPKDRFSAERLKGVDSTLKIQPAELGDSAVYLCASSLWTENNEQFFGPGTRLTVL.

This chain connects TRBV5-1 to TRBJ1-3; D is undetermined. The CDR3 contains 12 residues. Germline V CDR1 and CDR2: SGHRS, YFSETQ. Trimming took 9 bases from V and 5 from J, leaving 12 bases between them. DNA of the CDR3: TGCGCCAACCACCCCTTCAGAAACACCATATATTTT. Translated, it gives CANHPFRNTIYF.

This clone occurred once. The chain uses TRBV19 and TRBJ2-7; 8 positions match TRBD1. V gave up 3 bases and J gave up 9 bases; unmatched junction bases: 16. The germline V gene encodes CDR1 LNHDA and CDR2 SQIVND (reference sequence). The CDR3 is made up of 16 amino acids. The CDR3 sequence: CASSIGGVDRATTQYF. CDR3 sequence (DNA): TGTGCCAGTAGTATTGGAGGCGTGGACAGGGCTACGACGCAGTACTTC.

J is TRBJ1-5 and V is TRBV2, with unresolved D. The CDR3 runs 14 residues. Trimming removed 7 bases from V and 0 bases from J, with 10 bases in between. Looked up from germline, CDR1 is SNHLY and CDR2 is FYNNEI. The CDR3 sequence: CASTLDGSNQPQHF. Written as DNA, the CDR3 is TGTGCCAGCACGCTCGACGGTAGCAATCAGCCCCAGCATTTT.

The chain combines TRBV5-5 with TRBJ2-7, with a tentative D call TRBD2 (5 bases). The germline gives CDR1 SGHKS, CDR2 YYEKEE (reference sequence). V was shortened by 0 bases and J by 2 bases, with 12 bases between the two germline ends. CDR3 length: 15 residues. The chain's CDR3 is CASSLDRGYTYEQYF. CDR3 coding DNA: TGTGCCAGCAGCTTGGATAGAGGGTACACCTACGAGCAGTACTTC.

Here the CDR3 DNA reads TGTGCCAGTAAGGGGGCTAGCGGCTCAGAAGAGACCCAGTACTTC. It yields the protein CASKGASGSEETQYF. The rearrangement links TRBV19 to TRBJ2-5; D may match TRBD1 or TRBD2 (7 bases each). The length of the CDR3 is 15 residues. Looked up from germline, CDR1 is LNHDA and CDR2 is SQIVND (reference sequence). Between the trimmed V and J ends, which lost 7 bases and 3 bases, there was a span of 18 bases. The full variable domain, completed using reference TRBV19 and TRBJ2-5, is DGGITQSPKYLFRKEGQNVTLSCEQNLNHDAMYWYRQDPGQGLRLIYYSQIVNDFQKGDIAEGYSVSREKKESFPLTVTSAQKNPTAFYLCASKGASGSEETQYFGPGTRLLVL.

The chain couples TRBV6-6 to TRBJ2-5; the D gene is possibly TRBD2 (5 bases). CDR3 length: 15 amino acids. The V end was cut by 4 bases, the J end by 7 bases, with 19 bases between. CDR1 is MNHNY and CDR2 is SVGAGI in the germline V gene (reference sequence). CDR3 sequence reads: CASSSLRASFGTQYF. Written as DNA, the CDR3 is TGTGCCAGCAGTTCCTTGCGGGCCTCCTTCGGGACCCAGTACTTC.

The CDR3 region is CASSSTHDEQFF. The CDR3 nucleotides read TGTGCCAGCAGTTCAACCCACGATGAGCAGTTCTTC. The gene calls are TRBV28 and TRBJ2-1; no reliable D call. CDR3 size: 12 residues. The V end was cut by 4 bases, the J end by 8 bases, with 9 bases between. Germline V CDR1 and CDR2: MDHEN, SYDVKM.

This clone is large (0.1 to 1%). V and J are TRBV28 and TRBJ1-2; TRBD1 matches 9 bases. The length of the CDR3 is 13 residues. Per germline, CDR1 MDHEN and CDR2 SYDVKM. V trimming: 10 bases; J trimming: 7 bases; junction bases outside the gene matches: 10. DNA of the CDR3: TGTGCCATTAGTACACAGGGGGCGTCTGGCTACACCTTC. It translates to CAISTQGASGYTF.

The gene calls are TRBV19 and TRBJ2-1; possibly TRBD1 or TRBD2 for D (6 bases each). CDR1 and CDR2 from the germline V gene are LNHDA and SQIVND (reference sequence). The CDR3 has 17 residues. V was shortened by 4 bases and J by 7 bases, with 23 bases between the two germline ends. CDR3 residues: CASSKKGGIAAKNEQFF. The CDR3 nucleotides are TGTGCCAGTAGTAAGAAGGGGGGAATAGCGGCTAAGAATGAGCAGTTCTTC.

V is TRBV5-1 and J is TRBJ2-7, with 9 bases fitting TRBD1. The junction had 5 bases not matched to a gene; V was cut back by 2 bases and J by 2 bases. CDR1 and CDR2 (germline): SGHRS, YFSETQ. The CDR3 runs 15 residues. The CDR3 loop reads CASSFAGTGTYEQYF. CDR3 DNA sequence: TGCGCCAGCAGCTTTGCCGGGACAGGGACCTACGAGCAGTACTTC.

The chain has TRBV28 and TRBJ2-1, with a tentative D call TRBD2 (6 bases). The V gene's germline CDR1 is MDHEN and CDR2 SYDVKM. This CDR3 has 14 residues. V dropped 7 bases and J dropped 6 bases, with 16 bases sitting between them. CDR3 amino acids: CASIEVLGGNEQFF. The DNA of the CDR3 is TGTGCCAGCATTGAGGTCCTGGGGGGCAATGAGCAGTTCTTC.

The chain joins TRBV19 to TRBJ2-7, with TRBD2 as a possible D gene (5 bases). Between the trimmed V and J ends, which lost 3 bases and 4 bases, there was a span of 13 bases. Germline CDR1 LNHDA, CDR2 SQIVND (reference sequence). This CDR3 is built from 14 residues. The CDR3, as DNA: TGTGCCAGTAGTATGAGCGGAGGCTTTTACGAGCAGTACTTC. This encodes CASSMSGGFYEQYF.

This chain uses TRBV7-9 with TRBJ2-7; the match to TRBD2 covers 7 bases. Per germline, CDR1 SEHNR and CDR2 FQNEAQ (reference sequence). The CDR3 runs to 16 residues. Trimming took 1 base from V and 1 from J; bases not matched to a gene: 7. Here the CDR3 reads CASSLEREGPSYEQYF. In DNA form, the CDR3 reads TGTGCCAGCAGCTTAGAGCGGGAAGGACCTTCCTACGAGCAGTACTTC.

The chain is built from TRBV5-4 and TRBJ1-2, with D perhaps matching TRBD1 (5 bases). Trimming shortened V by 2 bases and J by 8 bases, and 13 bases separated the two germline ends. The CDR3 runs to 13 residues. Germline CDR1 reads SGHNT; CDR2 reads YYREEE (reference sequence). CDR3 protein: CASSFRPGGGYTF. Written as DNA, the CDR3 is TGTGCCAGCAGCTTCAGGCCGGGGGGGGGCTACACCTTC.

The rearrangement links TRBV4-1 to TRBJ2-2, with D perhaps TRBD2 (6 bases). The CDR3 runs to 14 residues. Germline CDR1 MGHRA, CDR2 YSYEKL. Trimming shortened V by 6 bases and J by 5 bases, and 13 bases separated the two germline ends. Here the CDR3 DNA reads TGCGCCAGCAGGAGGACTGCGGGGACCGGGGAGCTGTTTTTT. It yields the protein CASRRTAGTGELFF.

V is TRBV9 and J is TRBJ2-1; unclear D gene. Germline V gives CDR1 SGDLS, CDR2 YYNGEE. With 0 bases removed from V and 0 bases from J, the gap between germline ends came to 7 bases. The CDR3 loop spans 15 amino acids. The CDR3 nucleotides are TGTGCCAGCAGCGTAGCTACCAGCTCCTACAATGAGCAGTTCTTC. Amino acids: CASSVATSSYNEQFF.

This chain joins TRBV7-8 and TRBJ1-4; tentatively, D is TRBD1 (6 bases). Looked up from germline, CDR1 is SGHVS and CDR2 is FQNEAQ. This CDR3 region has 14 residues. With 5 bases removed from V and 3 bases from J, the gap between germline ends came to 10 bases. The DNA for the CDR3 is TGTGCCAGCAGCGAACAGGGCCCTAATGAAAAACTGTTTTTT. Encoded protein: CASSEQGPNEKLFF.

The V gene is TRBV19, the J gene TRBJ2-5; 7 bases line up with TRBD1. The germline CDR1 and CDR2 sequences are LNHDA and SQIVND (reference sequence). The CDR3 consists of 15 residues. J was trimmed by 5 bases and V by 0 bases; bases with no gene match: 6. CDR3 nucleotide sequence: TGTGCCAGTAGTATAGATAGGGGGCGCGTGGAGACCCAGTACTTC. It encodes CASSIDRGRVETQYF.

J is TRBJ1-2 and V is TRBV6-4, with 9 nucleotides matching TRBD1. With 4 bases clipped from V and 4 bases from J, the junction kept 10 bases outside the gene matches. The CDR3 length is 16 residues. CDR1 is MRHNA and CDR2 is SNTAGT in the germline V gene. The CDR3 region is CASSASPGQGSYGYTF. The CDR3 region has the DNA TGTGCCAGCAGTGCCTCTCCGGGACAGGGCAGCTATGGCTACACCTTC.

The chain uses TRBV28 and TRBJ2-1; 8 bases fit TRBD2. Germline values: CDR1 MDHEN, CDR2 SYDVKM. V shed 6 bases, J shed 4 bases, and the junction held 5 bases outside the gene matches. CDR3 length equals 14 residues. The CDR3 region is CASRKLAVYNEQFF. The CDR3, as DNA: TGTGCCAGCAGAAAACTAGCGGTTTACAATGAGCAGTTCTTC. The complete variable domain, with remaining parts taken from reference TRBV28 and TRBJ2-1, reads DVKVTQSSRYLVKRTGEKVFLECVQDMDHENMFWYRQDPGLGLRLIYFSYDVKMKEKGDIPEGYSVSREKKERFSLILESASTNQTSMYLCASRKLAVYNEQFFGPGTRLTVL.

This chain joins TRBV29-1 and TRBJ2-7; D is unclear. The length of the CDR3 is 13 residues. Germline CDR1 SQVTM, CDR2 ANQGSEA. V lost 1 base to trimming and J lost 0 bases, with 7 bases between them. CDR3 coding DNA: TGCAGCGTTGAAGTAGGTGTCTCCTACGAGCAGTACTTC. Protein: CSVEVGVSYEQYF.

The chain has TRBV14 and TRBJ1-1, with 7 positions matching TRBD1. Trimming cost V 2 bases and J 12 bases; bases outside gene matches: 9. The germline V gene encodes CDR1 SGHDN and CDR2 FVKESK. The CDR3 runs 13 residues. The CDR3 region is CASSQWTGGETFF. CDR3 nucleotide sequence: TGTGCCAGCAGCCAATGGACAGGCGGGGAAACTTTCTTT. The whole variable domain, filled in from reference TRBV14 and TRBJ1-1, reads EAGVTQFPSHSVIEKGQTVTLRCDPISGHDNLYWYRRVMGKEIKFLLHFVKESKQDESGMPNNRFLAERTGGTYSTLKVQPAELEDSGVYFCASSQWTGGETFFGQGTRLTVV.

This chain connects TRBV4-1 to TRBJ2-5; D is possibly TRBD2 (5 bases). V lost 1 base, J lost 5 bases, and 17 bases lay in between. Germline-derived CDR1 and CDR2 are MGHRA and YSYEKL. This CDR3 has 16 amino acids. The CDR3 here is CASSQAPAPKRETQYF. The CDR3 region has the DNA TGCGCCAGCAGCCAAGCCCCGGCCCCCAAGCGGGAGACCCAGTACTTC.

This chain connects TRBV7-9 to TRBJ1-1, with 9 bases lining up with TRBD1. J lost 5 bases, V lost 2 bases, and 9 bases had no gene match. This CDR3 contains 16 residues. CDR1 and CDR2 from the germline V gene are SEHNR and FQNEAQ (reference sequence). The CDR3 here is CASSLKKGQGFTEAFF. DNA of the CDR3: TGTGCCAGCAGCTTAAAAAAGGGACAGGGCTTTACTGAAGCTTTCTTT.

The chain employs TRBV6-6 and TRBJ1-4; 8 nucleotides align to TRBD1. V dropped 6 bases and J dropped 8; count of bases not matched to a gene: 8. From germline, CDR1 is MNHNY and CDR2 SVGAGI (reference sequence). The CDR3 loop spans 14 amino acids. This CDR3 is CASRFQGASEKLFF. In DNA, the CDR3 is TGTGCCAGCAGATTCCAGGGGGCTAGCGAAAAACTGTTTTTT.

The chain joins TRBV5-1 to TRBJ2-1, with no clear D. The CDR3 loop spans 12 amino acids. Germline values: CDR1 SGHRS, CDR2 YFSETQ. The ends were cut back, 2 bases at V and 9 bases at J, with 9 bases in the middle. The CDR3 nucleotides are TGCGCCAGCAGCTTTGGCGCGGCTGAGCAGTTCTTC. This translates into CASSFGAAEQFF. The variable domain in full, completed from reference TRBV5-1 and TRBJ2-1, reads KAGVTQTPRYLIKTRGQQVTLSCSPISGHRSVSWYQQTPGQGLQFLFEYFSETQRNKGNFPGRFSGRQFSNSRSEMNVSTLELGDSALYLCASSFGAAEQFFGPGTRLTVL.

This sequence joins TRBV6-6 and TRBJ2-2; no clear D gene. Trimming removed 10 bases at V and 2 bases at J, with 14 bases between. This CDR3 comprises 14 residues. In germline, CDR1 is MNHNY, CDR2 SVGAGI (reference sequence). The CDR3 DNA is TGTGCCACAGAAGGGTTTGGAAACACCGGGGAGCTGTTTTTT. It specifies CATEGFGNTGELFF.